The text below deals with one TCR beta chain. The antigen is not known. The sample comes from a study of Ad26.COV2.S vaccination and SARS-CoV-2 variants. At the level of the study: In the study, Ad26.COV2.S was injected intramuscularly once, or twice 56 days apart.

The study, taken as a whole, reports: Vaccinees displayed broader spike-specific TCR repertoires than placebo recipients.

Treatment defined: roughly 20 received Ad26.COV2.S at low or high dose, single or two shots; 5 received placebo; per-sample allocation not given. Material that was analyzed had been drawn on day 63 after the first vaccine or placebo injection. Ad26 vector vaccine expressed Wuhan-strain SARS-CoV-2 spike. CDR3 length equals 15 residues. Trimming cost V 4 bases and J 7 bases; bases outside gene matches: 9. Looked up from germline, CDR1 is SGHKS and CDR2 is YYEKEE (reference sequence). Clones were read by immunoSEQ multiplex PCR, and TCRdb kept only the in-frame ones, dropping some. The sample includes about half a million clones, about 88% seen only once; the top ten take 1.7%.

The sequences come from peripheral blood, collected in a trial of Ad26.COV2.S vaccine versus placebo. The source of this sequence is a person between 18 and 65 years old who received the Ad26.COV2.S COVID-19 vaccine or a placebo. V and J are TRBV5-5 and TRBJ2-2; 8 bases are a match to TRBD1. The CDR3 DNA sequence: TGTGCCAGCAGCCCCCGGGACAGGATGGGCGGGGAGCTGTTTTTT. Translating gives CASSPRDRMGGELFF.